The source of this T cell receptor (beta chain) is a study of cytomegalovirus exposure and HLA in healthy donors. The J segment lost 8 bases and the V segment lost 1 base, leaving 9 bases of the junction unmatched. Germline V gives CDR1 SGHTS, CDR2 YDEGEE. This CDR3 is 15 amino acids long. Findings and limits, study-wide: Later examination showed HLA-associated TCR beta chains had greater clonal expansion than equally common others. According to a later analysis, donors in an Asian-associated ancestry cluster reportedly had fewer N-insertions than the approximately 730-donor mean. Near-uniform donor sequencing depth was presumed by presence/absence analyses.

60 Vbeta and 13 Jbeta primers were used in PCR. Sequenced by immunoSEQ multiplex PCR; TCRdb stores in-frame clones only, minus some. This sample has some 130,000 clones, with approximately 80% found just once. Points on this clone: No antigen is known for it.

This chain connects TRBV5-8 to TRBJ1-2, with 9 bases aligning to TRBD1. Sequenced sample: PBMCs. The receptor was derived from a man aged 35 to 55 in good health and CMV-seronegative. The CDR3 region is CASSLMWTGEGGYTF. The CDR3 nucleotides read TGTGCCAGCAGCTTGATGTGGACAGGGGAAGGGGGCTACACCTTC. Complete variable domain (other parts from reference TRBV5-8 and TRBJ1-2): EAGVTQSPTHLIKTRGQQATLRCSPISGHTSVYWYQQALGLGLQFLLWYDEGEERNRGNFPPRFSGRQFPNYSSELNVNALELEDSALYLCASSLMWTGEGGYTFGSGTRLTVV.